A selection of T cell receptor beta chains follows, all from one sample in a study of beta chain features in type 1 diabetes. Method: immunoSEQ multiplex PCR; TCRdb's copy keeps in-frame clones and lacks some. Among under 400,000 clones listed, over 10% were seen once. The sequencing input was naive CD4+ T cells from blood. These TCRs come from a woman under 30 with type 1 diabetes. The CDR3 runs from the conserved cysteine through the conserved F or W. The D gene is left open where the match is weak. Size tells how often a clone was seen (once, few, many) or the class of an expanded clone, and some rows leave it out.

V gene,J gene,clone size,D gene,CDR3 protein,CDR3 DNA
TRBV7-9,TRBJ2-7,few,.,CASSLGSGGKDYEQYF,TGTGCCAGCAGCTTAGGTAGTGGGGGGAAAGACTACGAGCAGTACTTC
TRBV4-3,TRBJ2-2,few,.,CASSPQPTGRGELFF,TGCGCCAGCAGCCCCCAACCGACAGGGAGGGGGGAGCTGTTTTTT
TRBV11-2,TRBJ2-5,few,TRBD2,CASSTSGAQETQYF,TGTGCCAGCAGCACTAGCGGAGCCCAAGAGACCCAGTACTTC
TRBV7-6,TRBJ2-5,.,.,CAYSRPDGTQYF,TGTGCCTACTCGAGGCCTGACGGGACCCAGTACTTC
TRBV2,TRBJ2-3,few,.,CAGAGPDTQYF,TGTGCCGGGGCGGGGCCAGATACGCAGTATTTT
TRBV28,TRBJ1-2,few,.,CASSWILRGGYTF,TGTGCCAGCAGTTGGATCCTCAGGGGTGGCTACACCTTC
TRBV25-1,TRBJ2-5,.,.,CASSEVGRGETQYF,TGTGCCAGCAGTGAAGTTGGAAGGGGAGAGACCCAGTACTTC
TRBV2,TRBJ1-1,.,.,CASSGEVSTEAFF,TGTGCCAGCAGTGGGGAGGTAAGCACTGAAGCTTTCTTT
TRBV5-4,TRBJ2-1,.,TRBD2,CAWGTSGINEQFF,TGTGCGTGGGGGACTAGCGGGATCAATGAGCAGTTCTTC
TRBV7-9,TRBJ1-1,.,.,CASSLLPGGNTEAFF,TGTGCCAGCAGCTTATTGCCCGGGGGGAACACTGAAGCTTTCTTT
TRBV27,TRBJ2-3,few,TRBD1,CASSFRAGGLDTQYF,TGTGCCAGCAGTTTCAGGGCAGGGGGCTTAGATACGCAGTATTTT
TRBV27,TRBJ1-1,.,.,CASSINRNTEAFF,TGTGCCAGCAGCATTAACAGAAACACTGAAGCTTTCTTT
TRBV29-1,TRBJ2-5,.,.,CSSRGTGKSETQYF,TGCAGCTCCCGGGGAACCGGGAAGTCAGAGACCCAGTACTTC
TRBV7-9,TRBJ2-1,few,.,CASSFPSTYNEQFF,TGTGCCAGCAGCTTCCCGAGTACCTACAATGAGCAGTTCTTC
TRBV10-3,TRBJ1-2,.,TRBD1,CAISEQGGYTF,TGTGCCATCAGTGAACAGGGGGGCTACACCTTC
TRBV7-2,TRBJ2-3,.,TRBD2,CASSLGLAGGDTQYF,TGTGCCAGCAGCCTGGGACTAGCGGGCGGAGATACGCAGTATTTT
TRBV9,TRBJ1-4,few,TRBD1,CASSVLGTGIEKLFF,TGTGCCAGCAGCGTCCTCGGGACAGGGATAGAAAAACTGTTTTTT
TRBV30,TRBJ2-5,few,.,CAWGQVQETQYF,TGTGCCTGGGGACAAGTACAAGAGACCCAGTACTTC
TRBV25-1,TRBJ1-4,.,.,CASSAGVSTNEKLFF,TGTGCCAGCAGTGCGGGGGTTTCAACTAATGAAAAACTGTTTTTT
TRBV7-9,TRBJ2-7,.,TRBD2,CASNAGGSSYEQYF,TGTGCCAGCAACGCGGGCGGGAGTTCCTACGAGCAGTACTTC
TRBV11-3,TRBJ2-3,few,.,CASSSVFGTQYF,TGTGCCAGCAGCTCGGTTTTCGGGACGCAGTATTTT
TRBV15,TRBJ2-6,.,.,CATSRAISSGANVLTF,TGTGCCACCAGCAGAGCTATTAGCTCTGGGGCCAACGTCCTGACTTTC
TRBV15,TRBJ1-6,few,.,CATARVMDSPLHF,TGTGCCACCGCGAGAGTAATGGATTCACCCCTCCACTTT
TRBV29-1,TRBJ1-1,.,.,CSVEPRGLAFF,TGCAGCGTTGAACCCCGAGGGTTGGCTTTCTTT
TRBV9,TRBJ2-5,.,.,CASSVGTEQETQYF,TGTGCCAGCAGCGTAGGGACAGAGCAAGAGACCCAGTACTTC
TRBV25-1,TRBJ2-3,few,.,CASSDGRMRVSGTDTQYF,TGTGCCAGCAGTGATGGGCGGATGCGGGTCTCTGGCACAGATACGCAGTATTTT
TRBV11-2,TRBJ2-2,.,TRBD1,CASSPLGGANTGELFF,TGTGCCAGCAGCCCCCTAGGGGGCGCGAACACCGGGGAGCTGTTTTTT
TRBV9,TRBJ2-1,.,.,CASSVGQGGYNEQFF,TGTGCCAGCAGCGTGGGGCAGGGGGGCTACAATGAGCAGTTCTTC
TRBV18,TRBJ2-5,few,.,CASSPPSQETQYF,TGTGCCAGCTCACCACCCTCTCAAGAGACCCAGTACTTC
TRBV2,TRBJ1-2,.,TRBD1,CASSVQGGYTF,TGTGCCAGCAGTGTACAGGGGGGCTACACCTTC
TRBV15,TRBJ2-7,few,.,CATSRKTRFTYEQYF,TGTGCCACCAGCAGGAAGACTCGATTCACCTACGAGCAGTACTTC
TRBV29-1,TRBJ1-5,few,TRBD1,CSVGDRPNQPQHF,TGCAGCGTTGGGGACAGGCCCAATCAGCCCCAGCATTTT
TRBV10-3,TRBJ2-1,few,TRBD2,CAISESGQRGVYNEQFF,TGTGCCATCAGTGAGTCGGGCCAGCGGGGGGTCTACAATGAGCAGTTCTTC
TRBV15,TRBJ2-7,.,.,CATSRERQGPYEQYF,TGTGCCACCAGCAGAGAACGGCAGGGCCCCTACGAGCAGTACTTC
TRBV2,TRBJ1-2,.,TRBD1,CASSRQGYYGYTF,TGTGCCAGCAGCCGACAGGGCTACTATGGCTACACCTTC
TRBV30,TRBJ1-2,few,.,CAWTTNPEVGYTF,TGTGCCTGGACCACGAACCCTGAGGTTGGCTACACCTTC